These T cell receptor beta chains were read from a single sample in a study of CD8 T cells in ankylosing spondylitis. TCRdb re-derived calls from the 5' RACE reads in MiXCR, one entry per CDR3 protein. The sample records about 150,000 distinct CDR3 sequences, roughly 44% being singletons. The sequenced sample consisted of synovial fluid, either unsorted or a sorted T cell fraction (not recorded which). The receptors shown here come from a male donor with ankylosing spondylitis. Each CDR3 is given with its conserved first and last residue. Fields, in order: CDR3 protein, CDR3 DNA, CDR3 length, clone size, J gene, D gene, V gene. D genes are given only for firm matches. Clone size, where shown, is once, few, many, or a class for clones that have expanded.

CATQHGFSSTDTQYF	TGTGCCACCCAGCACGGGTTTTCTAGCACAGATACGCAGTATTTT	15	few	TRBJ2-3	-	TRBV6-1
CASSHTSPLAGGRNEQFF	TGTGCCAGCAGCCATACATCCCCCCTAGCGGGAGGAAGAAATGAGCAGTTCTTC	18	-	TRBJ2-1	TRBD2	TRBV6-2/TRBV6-3
CASTRTGWSPLHF	TGTGCCAGCACGAGGACAGGGTGGTCACCCCTCCACTTT	13	-	TRBJ1-6	TRBD1	TRBV27
CSARDKAAPGYIYEQYF	TGCAGTGCTAGAGATAAGGCCGCACCAGGCTACATCTACGAGCAGTACTTC	17	-	TRBJ2-7	-	TRBV20-1
CASSQERGPDTQYF	TGCGCCAGCAGCCAAGAGCGGGGGCCAGATACGCAGTATTTT	14	-	TRBJ2-3	-	TRBV4-1
CASSLERGGDTQYF	TGCGCCAGCAGCTTGGAGCGGGGGGGAGATACGCAGTATTTT	14	once	TRBJ2-3	TRBD2	TRBV5-1
CASSLARAMSSYNEQFF	TGTGCCAGCAGCTTGGCCCGGGCGATGAGCTCCTACAATGAGCAGTTCTTC	17	-	TRBJ2-1	-	TRBV11-1
CASSPSGNSYNEQFF	TGCGCCAGCAGCCCTAGCGGGAACTCCTACAATGAGCAGTTCTTC	15	-	TRBJ2-1	TRBD2	TRBV4-1
CASSLWQVNTEAFF	TGTGCCAGCAGCTTGTGGCAGGTGAACACTGAAGCTTTCTTT	14	few	TRBJ1-1	-	TRBV11-1
CASSSHVLVQGVPNTGELFF	TGTGCCAGCAGTTCCCACGTTCTAGTCCAGGGAGTTCCGAACACCGGGGAGCTGTTTTTT	20	-	TRBJ2-2	-	TRBV28
CASSLLRGAGEGANEKLFF	TGTGCCAGCAGCCTTCTAAGAGGGGCTGGAGAAGGGGCTAATGAAAAACTGTTTTTT	19	few	TRBJ1-4	-	TRBV11-1
CASSSQRWGGIGGRADNEQFF	TGTGCCAGCAGTTCGCAGCGTTGGGGGGGGATCGGCGGGAGGGCAGACAATGAGCAGTTCTTC	21	-	TRBJ2-1	TRBD2	TRBV28
CASSLLRGPYNEQFF	TGCGCCAGCAGCTTGTTGCGGGGCCCTTACAATGAGCAGTTCTTC	15	-	TRBJ2-1	-	TRBV5-1
CASSLSFIGISGNTIYF	TGTGCCAGCAGCTTATCTTTCATAGGGATCTCTGGAAACACCATATATTTT	17	-	TRBJ1-3	-	TRBV7-9
CATRTDHYGYTF	TGCGCCACCAGGACAGATCACTATGGCTACACCTTC	12	-	TRBJ1-2	-	TRBV5-1
CSVEDDPSGYEQFF	TGCAGCGTTGAAGATGACCCCTCGGGATACGAGCAGTTCTTC	14	few	TRBJ2-1	-	TRBV29-1
CASGRPRDGFNYGYTF	TGTGCTAGTGGCCGACCACGGGACGGCTTCAACTATGGCTACACCTTC	16	-	TRBJ1-2	-	TRBV12-5